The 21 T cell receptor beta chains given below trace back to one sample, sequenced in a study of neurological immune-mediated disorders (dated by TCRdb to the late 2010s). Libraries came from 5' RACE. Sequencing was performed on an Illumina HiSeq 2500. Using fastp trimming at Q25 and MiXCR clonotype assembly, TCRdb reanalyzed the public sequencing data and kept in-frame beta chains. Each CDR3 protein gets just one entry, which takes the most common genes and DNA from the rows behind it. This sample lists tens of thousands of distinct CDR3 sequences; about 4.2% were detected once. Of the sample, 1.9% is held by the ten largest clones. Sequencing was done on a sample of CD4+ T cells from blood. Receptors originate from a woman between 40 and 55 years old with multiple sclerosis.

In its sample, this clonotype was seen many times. The CDR3 bases are TGTGCTAGTGGTTTGGTATTTGGGGCCAGTTTTTATGAGCAGTTCTTC. The encoded protein is CASGLVFGASFYEQFF. This chain connects TRBV12-5 to TRBJ2-1, with D possibly being TRBD1 (5 bases). Germline V CDR1 and CDR2: LGHNT, FRNRAP. The length of the CDR3 is 16 residues. V lost 0 bases to trimming and J lost 8 bases, with 17 bases between them.

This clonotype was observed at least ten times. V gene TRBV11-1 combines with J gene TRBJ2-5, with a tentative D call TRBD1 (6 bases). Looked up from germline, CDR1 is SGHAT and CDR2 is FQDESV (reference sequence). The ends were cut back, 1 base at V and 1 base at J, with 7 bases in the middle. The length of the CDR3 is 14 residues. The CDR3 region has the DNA TGTGCCAGCAGCTTAGTGGGGGCCCAAGAGACCCAGTACTTC. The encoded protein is CASSLVGAQETQYF.

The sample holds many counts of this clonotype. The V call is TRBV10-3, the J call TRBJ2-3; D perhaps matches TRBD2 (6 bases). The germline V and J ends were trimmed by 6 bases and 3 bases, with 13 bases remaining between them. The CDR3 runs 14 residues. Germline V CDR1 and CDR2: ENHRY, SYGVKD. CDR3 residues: CAISSGRGTDTQYF. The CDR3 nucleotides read TGTGCCATCAGCTCTGGGCGGGGAACAGATACGCAGTATTTT.

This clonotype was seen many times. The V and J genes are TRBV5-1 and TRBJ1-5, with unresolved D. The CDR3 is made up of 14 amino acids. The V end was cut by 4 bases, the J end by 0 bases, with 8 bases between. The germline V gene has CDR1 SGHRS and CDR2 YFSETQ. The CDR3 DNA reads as TGCGCCAGCAGCCAGGACGGTAGCAATCAGCCCCAGCATTTT. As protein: CASSQDGSNQPQHF.

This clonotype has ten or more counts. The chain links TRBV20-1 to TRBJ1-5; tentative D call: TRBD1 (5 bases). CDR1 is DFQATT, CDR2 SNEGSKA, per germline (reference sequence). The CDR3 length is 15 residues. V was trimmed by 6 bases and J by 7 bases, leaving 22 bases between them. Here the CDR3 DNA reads TGCAGTGCCCGTCCTGGGGGGGGAGGAAGACAGCCCCAGCATTTT. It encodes CSARPGGGGRQPQHF.

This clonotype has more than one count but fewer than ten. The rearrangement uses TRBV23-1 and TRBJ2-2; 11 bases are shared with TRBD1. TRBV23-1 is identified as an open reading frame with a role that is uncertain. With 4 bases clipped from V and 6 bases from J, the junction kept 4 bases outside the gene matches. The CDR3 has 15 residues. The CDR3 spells CASSPRTGGPGELFF. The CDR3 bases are TGCGCCAGCAGTCCTCGGACAGGGGGCCCCGGGGAGCTGTTTTTT.

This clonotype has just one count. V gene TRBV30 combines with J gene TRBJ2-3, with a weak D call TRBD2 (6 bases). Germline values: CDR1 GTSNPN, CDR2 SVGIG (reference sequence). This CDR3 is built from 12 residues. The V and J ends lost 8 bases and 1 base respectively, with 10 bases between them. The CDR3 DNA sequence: TGTGCCCGGGGGTACGGCACAGATACGCAGTATTTT. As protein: CARGYGTDTQYF.

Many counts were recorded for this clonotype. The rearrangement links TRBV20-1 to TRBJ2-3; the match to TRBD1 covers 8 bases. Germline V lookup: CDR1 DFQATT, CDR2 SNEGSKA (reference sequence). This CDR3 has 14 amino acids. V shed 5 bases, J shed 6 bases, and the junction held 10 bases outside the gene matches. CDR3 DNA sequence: TGCAGTGCTCTTGACAGGGGTAGTACGGATACGCAGTATTTT. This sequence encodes CSALDRGSTDTQYF.

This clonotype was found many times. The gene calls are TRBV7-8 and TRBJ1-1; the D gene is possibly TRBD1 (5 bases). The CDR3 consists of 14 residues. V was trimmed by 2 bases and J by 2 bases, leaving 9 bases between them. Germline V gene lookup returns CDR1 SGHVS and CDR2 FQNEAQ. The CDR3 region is CASSLIRDNTEAFF. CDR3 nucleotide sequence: TGTGCCAGCAGCTTAATCAGGGACAACACTGAAGCTTTCTTT.

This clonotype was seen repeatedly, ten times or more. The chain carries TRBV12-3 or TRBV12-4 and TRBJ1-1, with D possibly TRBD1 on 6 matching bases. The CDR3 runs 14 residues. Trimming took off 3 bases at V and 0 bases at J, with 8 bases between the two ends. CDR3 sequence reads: CASSLGTLNTEAFF. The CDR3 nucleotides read TGTGCCAGCAGTTTGGGGACACTGAACACTGAAGCTTTCTTT.

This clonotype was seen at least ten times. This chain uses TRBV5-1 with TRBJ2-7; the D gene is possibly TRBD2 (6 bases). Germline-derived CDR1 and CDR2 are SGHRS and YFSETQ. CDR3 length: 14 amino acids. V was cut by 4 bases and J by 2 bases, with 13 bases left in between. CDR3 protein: CASSNGGLTYEQYF. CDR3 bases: TGCGCCAGCAGCAATGGGGGACTTACCTACGAGCAGTACTTC. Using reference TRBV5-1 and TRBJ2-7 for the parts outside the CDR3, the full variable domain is KAGVTQTPRYLIKTRGQQVTLSCSPISGHRSVSWYQQTPGQGLQFLFEYFSETQRNKGNFPGRFSGRQFSNSRSEMNVSTLELGDSALYLCASSNGGLTYEQYFGPGTRLTVT.

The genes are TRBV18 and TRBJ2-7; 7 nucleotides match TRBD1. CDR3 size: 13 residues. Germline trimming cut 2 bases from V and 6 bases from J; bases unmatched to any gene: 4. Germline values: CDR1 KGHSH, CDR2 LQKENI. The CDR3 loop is CASSPRGPGEQYF. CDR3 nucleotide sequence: TGTGCCAGCTCACCAAGGGGGCCGGGCGAGCAGTACTTC.

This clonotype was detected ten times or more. CDR3 DNA sequence: TGCGCCAGCAGCTCCCAGGGTGGTTCCACTGAAGCTTTCTTT. Its protein product is CASSSQGGSTEAFF. The genes are TRBV5-1 and TRBJ1-1, with a weak D call TRBD1 (5 bases). The CDR3 extends over 14 amino acids. Looked up from germline, CDR1 is SGHRS and CDR2 is YFSETQ. Between the trimmed V and J ends, which lost 3 bases and 4 bases, there was a span of 13 bases.

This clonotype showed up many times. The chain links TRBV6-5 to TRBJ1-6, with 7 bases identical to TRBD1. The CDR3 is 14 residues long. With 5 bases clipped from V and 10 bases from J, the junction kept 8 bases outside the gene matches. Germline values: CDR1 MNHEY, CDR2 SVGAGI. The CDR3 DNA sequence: TGTGCCAGCAGTGGCCGACAGGGTTTGTCACCCCTCCACTTT. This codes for CASSGRQGLSPLHF.

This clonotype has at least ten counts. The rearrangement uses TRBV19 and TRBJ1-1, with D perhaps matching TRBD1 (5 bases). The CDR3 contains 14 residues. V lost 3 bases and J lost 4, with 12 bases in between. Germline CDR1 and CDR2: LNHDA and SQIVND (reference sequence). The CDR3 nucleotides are TGTGCCAGTAGTATGCGGCTGGGGGGCACTGAAGCTTTCTTT. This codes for CASSMRLGGTEAFF.

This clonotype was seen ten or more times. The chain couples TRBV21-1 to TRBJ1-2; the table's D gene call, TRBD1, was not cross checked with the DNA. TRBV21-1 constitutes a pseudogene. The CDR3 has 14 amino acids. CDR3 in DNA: TGTGCCAGCAGCGCCGACAGGGGGCTCTATGGCTACACCTTC. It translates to CASSADRGLYGYTF.

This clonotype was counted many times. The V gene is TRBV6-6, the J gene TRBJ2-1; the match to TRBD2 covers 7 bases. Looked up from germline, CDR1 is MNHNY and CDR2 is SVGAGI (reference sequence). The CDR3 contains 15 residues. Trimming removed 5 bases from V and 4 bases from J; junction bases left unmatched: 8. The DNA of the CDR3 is TGTGCCAGCAGTGGGGGGGGTGGGGGTTACAATGAGCAGTTCTTC. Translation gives CASSGGGGGYNEQFF.

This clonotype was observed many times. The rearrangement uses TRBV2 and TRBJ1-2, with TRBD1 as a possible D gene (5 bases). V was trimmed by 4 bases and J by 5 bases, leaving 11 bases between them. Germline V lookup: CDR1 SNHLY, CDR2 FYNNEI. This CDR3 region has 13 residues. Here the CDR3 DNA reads TGTGCCAGCAGTGGGGACCTTCCTTATGGCTACACCTTC. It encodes CASSGDLPYGYTF.

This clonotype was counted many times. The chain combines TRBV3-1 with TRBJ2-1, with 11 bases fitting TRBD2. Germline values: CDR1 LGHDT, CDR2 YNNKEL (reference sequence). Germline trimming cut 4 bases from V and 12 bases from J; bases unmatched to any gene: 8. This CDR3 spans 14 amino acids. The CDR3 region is CASSLGTSGPRQFF. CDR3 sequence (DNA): TGTGCCAGCAGCCTCGGGACTAGCGGCCCACGGCAGTTCTTC.

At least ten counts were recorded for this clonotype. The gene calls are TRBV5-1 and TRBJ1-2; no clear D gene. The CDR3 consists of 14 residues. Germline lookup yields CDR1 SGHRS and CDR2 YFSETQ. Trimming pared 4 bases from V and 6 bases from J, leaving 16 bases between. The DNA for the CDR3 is TGCGCCAGCAGCACGACCCCTACAGAAGATGGCTACACCTTC. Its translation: CASSTTPTEDGYTF.

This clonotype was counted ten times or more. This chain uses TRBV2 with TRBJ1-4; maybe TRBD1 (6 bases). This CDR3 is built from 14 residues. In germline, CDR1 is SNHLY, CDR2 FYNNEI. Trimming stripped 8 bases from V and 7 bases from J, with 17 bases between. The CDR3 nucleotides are TGTGCCAGCCGACGACGGGAGGGGGGTGAAAAACTGTTTTTT. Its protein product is CASRRREGGEKLFF. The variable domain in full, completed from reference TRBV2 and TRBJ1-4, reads EPEVTQTPSHQVTQMGQEVILRCVPISNHLYFYWYRQILGQKVEFLVSFYNNEISEKSEIFDDQFSVERPDGSNFTLKIRSTKLEDSAMYFCASRRREGGEKLFFGSGTQLSVL.